This TCR beta chain was profiled in a study of T cell responses to AZD1222 COVID-19 vaccine. Across the whole study: Pooling covered second doses at about 4 or about 12 weeks.

This CDR3 comprises 16 residues. V lost 5 bases and J lost 4; bases outside the gene matches: 13. The germline CDR1 and CDR2 sequences are MDHEN and SYDVKM. Note on this clone: Its antigen is currently unknown.

Study-level results: The number of AZD1222 recipients seropositive at baseline was only 6 or 7.

The repertoire was sequenced with immunoSEQ multiplex PCR; TCRdb's copy has only in-frame clones and lacks some. Of approximately 84,000 clones in the sample, 85% to 90% are singletons; the top ten hold 31%. This TCR was sampled from an adult in good health. This specimen consisted of peripheral blood, obtained on day 0 of AZD1222 vaccination. V gene TRBV28 combines with J gene TRBJ1-2; TRBD1 aligns across 7 bases. The CDR3: CASSAMGGEGAYGYTF. As DNA, the CDR3 is TGTGCCAGCAGTGCTATGGGGGGTGAGGGGGCCTATGGCTACACCTTC.